This record covers a single T cell receptor beta chain. Its antigen is still unknown. This specimen comes from a study of CD8+ T cells in alopecia areata. About the research overall: Treated patients took oral tofacitinib at 5 to 10 mg twice daily.

RNA was extracted and reverse transcribed into cDNA as the sequencing template. Some clones are missing from TCRdb's copy, which holds only in-frame ones; the method was immunoSEQ multiplex PCR. The sample has over 150,000 clones, about three fifths seen once. Study observations and caveats: Patients shared TCRs less clearly than mice did, possibly owing to HLA. Association of baseline CD8+ expansion with response is uncertain owing to one nonresponder. Expanded CD8+ clones among the top 100, and scalp clonality, were significantly decreased by tofacitinib.

Sample treatment: oral pan-JAK inhibitor, 5-10 mg twice daily. The CDR3 is 13 residues long. Germline V gene lookup returns CDR1 SGHTA and CDR2 FQGNSA. Trimming pared 4 bases from V and 5 bases from J, leaving 11 bases between. The TCR sequence derives from a human donor with alopecia areata. The sequencing here drew on CD4+ T cells sorted from blood, taken at week 4, from a patient treated with tofacitinib. The rearrangement links TRBV7-2 to TRBJ2-5, with a possible D match to TRBD2 (5 bases). CDR3 loop: CASSSRRLETQYF. For the CDR3, the DNA is TGTGCCAGCAGCTCAAGGAGGCTGGAGACCCAGTACTTC.